This T cell receptor beta chain was identified in a study of graft-versus-host responses after intestinal transplantation. From the graft tissue, intraepithelial and lamina propria lymphocytes were released through processing. Some clones are missing from TCRdb's copy, which holds only in-frame ones; the method was immunoSEQ multiplex PCR. Altogether about 8,100 clones are present, 60% to 80% being singletons, with the ten largest covering roughly a tenth. CDR1 is SGHAT and CDR2 is FQNNGV in the germline V gene. The V gene end was trimmed by 3 bases and the J gene end by 5 bases; junction bases not matched to a gene: 0. CDR3 length: 15 amino acids.

This receptor was obtained from a human patient who received an intestinal transplant, so some T cells may come from the graft donor. This chain connects TRBV11-2 to TRBJ2-2; TRBD2 aligns across 13 bases. The sequenced sample was ileum tissue, obtained 450 to 460 days after transplant. The CDR3 DNA reads TGTGCCAGCAGCTTGGGACTAGCGGGGACCGGGGAGCTGTTTTTT. It yields the protein CASSLGLAGTGELFF. Complete variable domain (other parts from reference TRBV11-2 and TRBJ2-2): EAGVAQSPRYKIIEKRQSVAFWCNPISGHATLYWYQQILGQGPKLLIQFQNNGVVDDSQLPKDRFSAERLKGVDSTLKIQPAKLEDSAVYLCASSLGLAGTGELFFGEGSRLTVL.